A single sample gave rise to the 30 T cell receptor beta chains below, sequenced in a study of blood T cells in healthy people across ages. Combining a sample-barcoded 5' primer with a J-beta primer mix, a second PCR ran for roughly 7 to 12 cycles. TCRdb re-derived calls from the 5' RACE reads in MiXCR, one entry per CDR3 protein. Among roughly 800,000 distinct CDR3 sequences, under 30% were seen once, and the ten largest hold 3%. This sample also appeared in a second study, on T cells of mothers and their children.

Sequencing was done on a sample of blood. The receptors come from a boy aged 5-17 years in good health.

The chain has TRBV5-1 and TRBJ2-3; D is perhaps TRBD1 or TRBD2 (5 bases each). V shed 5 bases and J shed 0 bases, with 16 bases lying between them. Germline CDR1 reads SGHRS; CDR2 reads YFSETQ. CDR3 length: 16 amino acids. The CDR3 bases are TGCGCCAGCAGGGATGGGGGAGCCGCTAGCACAGATACGCAGTATTTT. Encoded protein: CASRDGGAASTDTQYF.

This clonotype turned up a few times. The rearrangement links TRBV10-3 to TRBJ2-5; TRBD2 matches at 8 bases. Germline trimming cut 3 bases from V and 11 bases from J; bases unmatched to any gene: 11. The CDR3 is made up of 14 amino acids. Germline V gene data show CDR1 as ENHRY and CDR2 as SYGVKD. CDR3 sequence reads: CAISDSGGIREQYF. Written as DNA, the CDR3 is TGTGCCATCAGTGACTCGGGGGGGATCCGTGAGCAGTACTTC.

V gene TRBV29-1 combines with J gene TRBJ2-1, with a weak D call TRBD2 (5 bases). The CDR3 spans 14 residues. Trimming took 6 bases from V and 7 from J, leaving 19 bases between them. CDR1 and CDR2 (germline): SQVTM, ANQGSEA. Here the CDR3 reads CSVRRGAETNEQFF. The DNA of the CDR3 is TGCAGCGTGAGGAGAGGAGCGGAGACGAATGAGCAGTTCTTC.

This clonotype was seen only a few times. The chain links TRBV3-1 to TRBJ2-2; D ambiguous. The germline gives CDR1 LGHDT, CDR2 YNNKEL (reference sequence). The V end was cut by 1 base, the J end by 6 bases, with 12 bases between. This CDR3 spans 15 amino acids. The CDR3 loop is CASSQGLVWAGELFF. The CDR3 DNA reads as TGTGCCAGCAGCCAAGGGCTAGTTTGGGCCGGGGAGCTGTTTTTT. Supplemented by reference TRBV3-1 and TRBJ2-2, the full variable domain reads DTAVSQTPKYLVTQMGNDKSIKCEQNLGHDTMYWYKQDSKKFLKIMFSYNNKELIINETVPNRFSPKSPDKAHLNLHINSLELGDSAVYFCASSQGLVWAGELFFGEGSRLTVL.

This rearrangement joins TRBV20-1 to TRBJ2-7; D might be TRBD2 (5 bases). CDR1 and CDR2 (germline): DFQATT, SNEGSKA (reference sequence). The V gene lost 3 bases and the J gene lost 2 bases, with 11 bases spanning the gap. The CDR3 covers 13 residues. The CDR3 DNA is TGCAGTGCTAGGGCGGGTAACCCCTACGAGCAGTACTTC. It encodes CSARAGNPYEQYF.

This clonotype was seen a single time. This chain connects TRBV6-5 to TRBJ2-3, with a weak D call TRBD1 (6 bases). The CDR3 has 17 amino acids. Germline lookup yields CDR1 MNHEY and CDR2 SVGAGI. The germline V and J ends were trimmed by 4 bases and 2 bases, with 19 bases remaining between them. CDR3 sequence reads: CASSSRYTGQPTDTQYF. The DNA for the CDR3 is TGTGCCAGCAGTTCTCGCTACACCGGACAGCCCACAGATACGCAGTATTTT.

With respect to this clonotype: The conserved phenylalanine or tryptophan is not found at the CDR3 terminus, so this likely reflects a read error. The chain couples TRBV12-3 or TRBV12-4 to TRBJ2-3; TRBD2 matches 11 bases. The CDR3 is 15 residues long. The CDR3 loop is CASSSSGGRVDAQYS. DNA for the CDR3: TGTGCCAGCAGTTCTAGCGGGGGGAGGGTAGATGCGCAGTATTCT.

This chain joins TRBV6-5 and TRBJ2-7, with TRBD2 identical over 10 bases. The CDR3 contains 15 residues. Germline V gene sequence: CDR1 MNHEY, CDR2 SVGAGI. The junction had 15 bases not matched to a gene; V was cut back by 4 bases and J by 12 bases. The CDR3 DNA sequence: TGTGCCAGCAGTTCCTCACTAGCGGGGAAAGAGACCCGGTACTTC. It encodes CASSSSLAGKETRYF.

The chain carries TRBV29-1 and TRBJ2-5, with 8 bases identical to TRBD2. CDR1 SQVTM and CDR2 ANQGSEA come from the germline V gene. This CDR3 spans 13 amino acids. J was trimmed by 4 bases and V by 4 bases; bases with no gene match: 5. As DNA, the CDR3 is TGCAGCGTTGCCGGGGGGGCAGCAGAGACCCAGTACTTC. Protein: CSVAGGAAETQYF.

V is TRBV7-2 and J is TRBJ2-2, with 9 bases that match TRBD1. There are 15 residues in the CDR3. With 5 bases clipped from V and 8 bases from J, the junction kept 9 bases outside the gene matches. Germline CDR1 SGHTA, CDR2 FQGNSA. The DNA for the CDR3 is TGTGCCAGCAGCCCTGGGGACAGGGCCAGGGGGGAGCTGTTTTTT. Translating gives CASSPGDRARGELFF.

In DNA form, the CDR3 reads TGTGCCAGCAGTGCGGACGGGAACCATGGCTACACCTTC. Amino acid sequence: CASSADGNHGYTF. V and J are TRBV9 and TRBJ1-2; D is ambiguous. Germline V gene data show CDR1 as SGDLS and CDR2 as YYNGEE. Trimming cost V 5 bases and J 6 bases, with 14 bases left between them. This CDR3 contains 13 residues.

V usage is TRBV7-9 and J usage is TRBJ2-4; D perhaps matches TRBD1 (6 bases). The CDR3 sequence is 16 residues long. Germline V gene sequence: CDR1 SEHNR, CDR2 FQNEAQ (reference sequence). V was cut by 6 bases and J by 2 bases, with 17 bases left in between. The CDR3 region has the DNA TGTGCCAGCAGTTTTTTTACAGGGCCGCCCAAAAACATTCAGTACTTC. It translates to CASSFFTGPPKNIQYF.

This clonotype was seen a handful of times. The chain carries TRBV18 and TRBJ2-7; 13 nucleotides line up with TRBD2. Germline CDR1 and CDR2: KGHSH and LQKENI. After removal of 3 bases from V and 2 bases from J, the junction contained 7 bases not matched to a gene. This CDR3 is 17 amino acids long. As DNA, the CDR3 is TGTGCCAGCTCACCCCAGACTAGCGGGGGGCAACCCTACGAGCAGTACTTC. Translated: CASSPQTSGGQPYEQYF.

The CDR3 loop reads CASSSSGPLNYGYTF. The CDR3, as DNA: TGTGCCAGCAGTTCCTCCGGCCCTTTAAACTATGGCTACACCTTC. The J gene is TRBJ1-2, the V gene TRBV28; D is unresolved. CDR3 length equals 15 residues. V was pared by 4 bases and J by 2 bases, with 14 bases between. Per germline, CDR1 MDHEN and CDR2 SYDVKM.

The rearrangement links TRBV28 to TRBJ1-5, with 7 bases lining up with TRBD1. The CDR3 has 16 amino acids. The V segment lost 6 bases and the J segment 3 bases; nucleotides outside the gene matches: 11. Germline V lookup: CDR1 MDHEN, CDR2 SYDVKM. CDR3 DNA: TGTGCCAGCAGAGCTACAGGGGCGAGATACAATCAGCCCCAGCATTTT. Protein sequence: CASRATGARYNQPQHF.

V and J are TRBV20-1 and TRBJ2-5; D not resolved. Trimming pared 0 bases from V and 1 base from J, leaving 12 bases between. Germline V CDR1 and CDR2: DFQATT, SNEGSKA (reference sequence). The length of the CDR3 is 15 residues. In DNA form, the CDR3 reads TGCAGTGCTAGAGATCTCCGGGCAGTCCAAGAGACCCAGTACTTC. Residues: CSARDLRAVQETQYF.

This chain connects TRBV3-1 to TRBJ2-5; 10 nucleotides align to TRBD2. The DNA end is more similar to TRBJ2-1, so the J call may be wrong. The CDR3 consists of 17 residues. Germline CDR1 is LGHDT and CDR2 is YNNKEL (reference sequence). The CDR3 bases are TGTGCCAGCAGCCAAGATCCAGCGGGGGGGCCTGACAATGAGCAGTTCTTC. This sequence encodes CASSQDPAGGPDNEQFF.

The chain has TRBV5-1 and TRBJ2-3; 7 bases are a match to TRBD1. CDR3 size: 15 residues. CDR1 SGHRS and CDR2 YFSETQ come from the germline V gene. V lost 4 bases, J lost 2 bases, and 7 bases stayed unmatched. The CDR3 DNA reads TGCGCCAGCAGCGACAGGGAAGGGGTCACAGATACGCAGTATTTT. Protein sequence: CASSDREGVTDTQYF.

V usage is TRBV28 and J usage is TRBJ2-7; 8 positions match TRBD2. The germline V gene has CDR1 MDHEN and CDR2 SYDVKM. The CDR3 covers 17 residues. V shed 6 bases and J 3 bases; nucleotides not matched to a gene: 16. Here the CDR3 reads CASRPGGTWGLVYEQYF. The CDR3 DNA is TGTGCCAGCAGACCGGGTGGGACGTGGGGACTAGTCTACGAGCAGTACTTC.

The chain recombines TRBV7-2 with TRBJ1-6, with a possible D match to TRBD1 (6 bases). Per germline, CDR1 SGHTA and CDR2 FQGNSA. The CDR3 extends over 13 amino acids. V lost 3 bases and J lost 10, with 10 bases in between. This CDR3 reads CASSFDRTSPLHF. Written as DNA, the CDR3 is TGTGCCAGCAGCTTTGACAGGACCTCACCCCTCCACTTT.

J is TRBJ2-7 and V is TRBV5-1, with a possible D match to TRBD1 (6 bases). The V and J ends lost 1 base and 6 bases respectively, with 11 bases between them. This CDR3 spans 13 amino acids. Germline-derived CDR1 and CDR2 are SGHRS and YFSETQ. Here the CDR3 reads CASSLTGQSEQYF. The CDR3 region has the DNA TGCGCCAGCAGCTTGACAGGGCAAAGCGAGCAGTACTTC.

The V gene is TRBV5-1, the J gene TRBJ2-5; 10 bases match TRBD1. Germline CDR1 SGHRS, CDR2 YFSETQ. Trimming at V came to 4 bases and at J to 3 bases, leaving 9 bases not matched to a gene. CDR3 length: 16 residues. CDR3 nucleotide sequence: TGCGCCAGCAGCCCCGGACAGGGGGATTTTAAAGAGACCCAGTACTTC. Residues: CASSPGQGDFKETQYF.

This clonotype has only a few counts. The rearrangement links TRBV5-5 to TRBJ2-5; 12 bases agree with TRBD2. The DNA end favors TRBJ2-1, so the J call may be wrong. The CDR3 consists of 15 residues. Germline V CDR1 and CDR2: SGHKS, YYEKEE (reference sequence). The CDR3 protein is CASSSLAGGQVEQFF. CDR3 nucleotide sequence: TGTGCCAGCAGCTCCCTAGCGGGGGGGCAAGTTGAGCAGTTCTTC.

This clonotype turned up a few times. The CDR3 loop is CASSFWQGPYEQYF. DNA for the CDR3: TGTGCCAGCAGTTTTTGGCAGGGCCCCTACGAGCAGTACTTC. This chain joins TRBV12-3 or TRBV12-4 and TRBJ2-7; tentatively, D is TRBD1 (5 bases). The CDR3 extends over 14 amino acids. Between the trimmed V and J ends, which lost 3 bases and 2 bases, there was a span of 11 bases.

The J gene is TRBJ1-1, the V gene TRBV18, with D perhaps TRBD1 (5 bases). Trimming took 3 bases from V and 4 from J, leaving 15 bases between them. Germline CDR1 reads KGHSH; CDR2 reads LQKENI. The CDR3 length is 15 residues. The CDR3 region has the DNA TGTGCCAGCTCACCTGGACTGGGGGAGGGCACTGAAGCTTTCTTT. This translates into CASSPGLGEGTEAFF. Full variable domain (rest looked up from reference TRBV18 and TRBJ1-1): NAGVMQNPRHLVRRRGQEARLRCSPMKGHSHVYWYRQLPEEGLKFMVYLQKENIIDESGMPKERFSAEFPKEGPSILRIQQVVRGDSAAYFCASSPGLGEGTEAFFGQGTRLTVV.

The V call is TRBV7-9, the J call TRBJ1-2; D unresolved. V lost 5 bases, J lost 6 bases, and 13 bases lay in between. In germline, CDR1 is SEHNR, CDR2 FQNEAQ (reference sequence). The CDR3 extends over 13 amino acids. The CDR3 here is CASSLEVHHGYTF. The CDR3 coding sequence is TGTGCCAGCAGCCTAGAAGTCCACCATGGCTACACCTTC.

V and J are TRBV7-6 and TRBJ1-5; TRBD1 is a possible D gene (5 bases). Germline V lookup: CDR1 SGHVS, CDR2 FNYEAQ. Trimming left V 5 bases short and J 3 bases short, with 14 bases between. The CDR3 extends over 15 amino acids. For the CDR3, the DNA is TGTGCCAGCAGCCCGGGACGGAGCTTCAATCAGCCCCAGCATTTT. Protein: CASSPGRSFNQPQHF.

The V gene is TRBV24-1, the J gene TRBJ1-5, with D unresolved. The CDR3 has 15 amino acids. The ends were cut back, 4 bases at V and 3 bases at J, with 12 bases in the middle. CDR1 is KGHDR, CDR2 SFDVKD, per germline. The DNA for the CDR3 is TGTGCCACCAGTGACGCCGCATTATCCAATCAGCCCCAGCATTTT. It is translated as CATSDAALSNQPQHF.

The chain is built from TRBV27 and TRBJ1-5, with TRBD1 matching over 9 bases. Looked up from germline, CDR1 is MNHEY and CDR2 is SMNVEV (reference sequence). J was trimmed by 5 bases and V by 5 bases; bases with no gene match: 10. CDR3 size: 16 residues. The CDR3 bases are TGTGCCAGCAGTATTCCGGGACAGGGTTTTCATCAGCCCCAGCATTTT. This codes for CASSIPGQGFHQPQHF.

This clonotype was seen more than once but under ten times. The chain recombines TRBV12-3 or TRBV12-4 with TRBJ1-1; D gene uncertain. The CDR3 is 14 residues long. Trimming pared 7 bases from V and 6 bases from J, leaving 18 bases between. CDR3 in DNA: TGTGCCAGCAAGTCGGTGGTAGATTCGGCTGAAGCTTTCTTT. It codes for CASKSVVDSAEAFF.